What follows are 19 T cell receptor beta chains derived from one specimen sequenced in a study of CD8+CD57+ T cells in acquired aplastic anemia. The template for TCR beta VDJ and CDR3 sequence profiling was genomic DNA. TCRdb used MiXCR to reprocess the reads, holding one entry per CDR3 protein. The repertoire holds under 200,000 distinct CDR3 sequences, with roughly half as singletons. Patients chosen for sequencing had shown CD8+CD57+ cell expansion by flow cytometry. Sequenced input: sorted CD4+, CD8+, or CD8+CD57+ T cells (not recorded which) from PBMCs. The receptors here all came from a human donor with aplastic anemia.

This clonotype was counted only a few times. V gene TRBV27 combines with J gene TRBJ1-2; the D is unclear. Trimming took 3 bases from V and 4 from J, leaving 21 bases between them. In germline, CDR1 is MNHEY, CDR2 SMNVEV (reference sequence). This CDR3 is 17 amino acids long. For the CDR3, the DNA is TGTGCCAGCAGTTTCCGACCGGTCAAGCACGCGGGCTATGGCTACACCTTC. Residues: CASSFRPVKHAGYGYTF.

A few counts support this clonotype. A much larger clone differs from this one at a single base, so this may be a read error. V gene TRBV10-3 combines with J gene TRBJ2-2; TRBD2 agrees at 13 bases. The germline CDR1 and CDR2 sequences are ENHRY and SYGVKD. CDR3 length: 17 residues. The CDR3 DNA reads TGTGCCATTACCTCTACTAGCGGGGGGGCCCAGATGGGGGAGATGTTTTTT. Translating gives CAITSTSGGAQMGEMFF.

Concerning this clonotype: Being one base from a much bigger clone, this may be a read error. Here the CDR3 reads CASRGNQGGEQCF. CDR3 in DNA: TGTGCCTCCAGGGGAAATCAAGGAGGCGAGCAGTGCTTC. The chain has TRBV27 and TRBJ2-7; D is perhaps TRBD1 (6 bases). CDR3 length: 13 amino acids. CDR1 is MNHEY and CDR2 is SMNVEV in the germline V gene (reference sequence).

The rearrangement links TRBV15 to TRBJ1-1; weak D call: TRBD1 (6 bases). Germline V gene data show CDR1 as LNHNV and CDR2 as YYDKDF (reference sequence). CDR3 size: 12 residues. The V gene lost 1 base and the J gene lost 9 bases, with 9 bases spanning the gap. Here the CDR3 reads CATSRVDSQAFF. The CDR3 DNA sequence: TGTGCCACCAGCAGAGTGGACAGCCAAGCTTTCTTT.

This clonotype was detected many times. This sequence joins TRBV5-4 and TRBJ2-7; TRBD2 aligns across 9 bases. CDR1 SGHNT and CDR2 YYREEE come from the germline V gene (reference sequence). With V trimmed by 5 bases and J by 6 bases, 12 bases remained unmatched. The CDR3 loop spans 15 amino acids. The CDR3 here is CASRSGGASGAEQYF. The CDR3, as DNA: TGTGCCAGCAGATCGGGAGGTGCTAGCGGGGCCGAGCAGTACTTC.

The chain couples TRBV18 to TRBJ1-1; perhaps TRBD1 as D (5 bases). CDR3 length: 15 amino acids. CDR1 is KGHSH and CDR2 is LQKENI in the germline V gene. V shed 1 base and J shed 1 base, with 10 bases lying between them. CDR3 DNA sequence: TGTGCCAGCTCACCACAGGGGACGGGGAACACTGAAGCTTTCTTT. Amino acid sequence: CASSPQGTGNTEAFF. Complete variable domain (other parts from reference TRBV18 and TRBJ1-1): NAGVMQNPRHLVRRRGQEARLRCSPMKGHSHVYWYRQLPEEGLKFMVYLQKENIIDESGMPKERFSAEFPKEGPSILRIQQVVRGDSAAYFCASSPQGTGNTEAFFGQGTRLTVV.

This clonotype has only a few counts. A much larger clone differs by one base, so this may be a read error. The rearrangement links TRBV5-1 to TRBJ2-2, with D maybe TRBD1 (6 bases). The CDR3 spans 14 residues. Germline V gives CDR1 SGHRS, CDR2 YFSETQ. DNA of the CDR3: TGCGCCAGCAGCTACTTACAGGGTCCCGGGGAGCTGCTTTTT. Translation: CASSYLQGPGELLF.

This clonotype showed up many times. V is TRBV7-2 and J is TRBJ2-1; 7 bases fit TRBD1. Germline V gene sequence: CDR1 SGHTA, CDR2 FQGNSA. The CDR3 is 13 residues long. Trimming removed 5 bases from V and 9 bases from J; junction bases left unmatched: 7. CDR3 region: CASSTRQGGEQFF. CDR3 coding DNA: TGTGCCAGCAGCACGCGACAGGGCGGTGAGCAGTTCTTC.

The genes are TRBV7-8 and TRBJ1-6; no reliable D call. CDR1 SGHVS and CDR2 FQNEAQ come from the germline V gene. The length of the CDR3 is 15 residues. Trimming removed 3 bases at V and 6 bases at J, with 12 bases between. In DNA, the CDR3 is TGTGCCAGCAGCTTGTCAGAGCAGCCTAATTCACCCCTCCACTTT. Protein sequence: CASSLSEQPNSPLHF.

The rearrangement links TRBV27 to TRBJ2-7; D ambiguous. Trimming took 6 bases from V and 3 from J, leaving 15 bases between them. Germline V lookup: CDR1 MNHEY, CDR2 SMNVEV (reference sequence). The CDR3 length is 14 residues. CDR3: CASSIDPNSYEQYF. The CDR3 DNA is TGTGCCAGCAGCATCGACCCGAACAGCTACGAGCAGTACTTC.

The chain is built from TRBV2 and TRBJ2-3; TRBD1 matches 7 bases. The CDR3 consists of 15 residues. Germline V gene sequence: CDR1 SNHLY, CDR2 FYNNEI. Losses at the gene ends were 5 bases for V and 3 bases for J; bases not matched to a gene: 8. The CDR3 DNA sequence: TGTGCCAGCAGTAGGGCAGGGGACAGTACAGATACGCAGTATTTT. Translation gives CASSRAGDSTDTQYF. Based on the CDR3 plus reference TRBV2 and TRBJ2-3, the full variable domain is EPEVTQTPSHQVTQMGQEVILRCVPISNHLYFYWYRQILGQKVEFLVSFYNNEISEKSEIFDDQFSVERPDGSNFTLKIRSTKLEDSAMYFCASSRAGDSTDTQYFGPGTRLTVL.

Regarding this clonotype: A much bigger clone sits one base away, suggesting this may be a read error. The chain has TRBV11-2 and TRBJ2-5; no clear D gene. Deletions cut 0 bases from V and 4 bases from J, with 21 bases between. The CDR3 sequence is 18 residues long. CDR1 is SGHAT and CDR2 is FQNNGV in the germline V gene. Here the CDR3 reads CASSLDNPLAYNRETQYF. CDR3 DNA: TGTGCCAGCAGCTTAGACAACCCTCTGGCCTACAACCGAGAGACCCAGTACTTC.

The chain combines TRBV4-1 with TRBJ1-5; D might be TRBD1 (5 bases). Germline V lookup: CDR1 MGHRA, CDR2 YSYEKL. Trimming left V 1 base short and J 4 bases short, with 20 bases between. The CDR3 spans 18 residues. CDR3 in amino acids: CASSQGLEGSSRNQPQHF. CDR3 sequence (DNA): TGCGCCAGCAGCCAAGGTCTTGAGGGGTCAAGCAGGAATCAGCCCCAGCATTTT.

The CDR3 DNA reads as TGTGCCAGCAGCTTCGACAGCTCTTCCTATGGCTACACCTTC. Its translation: CASSFDSSSYGYTF. V usage is TRBV7-8 and J usage is TRBJ1-2, with a tentative D call TRBD1 (5 bases). The CDR3 consists of 14 residues. V was trimmed by 3 bases and J by 4 bases, leaving 12 bases between them. Germline V CDR1 and CDR2: SGHVS, FQNEAQ.

The chain joins TRBV2 to TRBJ2-5, with 13 positions matching TRBD2. Germline assignment: CDR1 SNHLY and CDR2 FYNNEI. The CDR3 has 14 residues. With V trimmed by 4 bases and J by 5 bases, 1 base remained unmatched. The CDR3: CASSVLAGGETQYF. For the CDR3, the DNA is TGTGCCAGCAGTGTACTAGCGGGGGGGGAGACCCAGTACTTC.

Only a few counts were recorded for this clonotype. The V call is TRBV19, the J call TRBJ2-1; TRBD2 aligns across 16 bases. CDR1 is LNHDA, CDR2 SQIVND, per germline (reference sequence). With 5 bases clipped from V and 6 bases from J, the junction kept 19 bases outside the gene matches. CDR3 length: 21 amino acids. This CDR3 reads CASSHRPGLAGGRSSRNEQFF. In nucleotides, the CDR3 is TGTGCCAGTAGTCACAGACCGGGACTAGCGGGGGGGCGATCGTCCCGCAATGAGCAGTTCTTC.

The sample holds many counts of this clonotype. The chain joins TRBV5-1 to TRBJ2-7; D not certain. V shed 1 base and J shed 3 bases, with 8 bases lying between them. This CDR3 is 13 amino acids long. The germline V gene has CDR1 SGHRS and CDR2 YFSETQ. CDR3: CASSLNRDYEQYF. The CDR3 DNA follows: TGCGCCAGCAGCTTGAACCGAGACTACGAGCAGTACTTC.

This clonotype appeared a few times. In DNA, the CDR3 is TGCAGTGCCAACTACTATGGCTACACCTTC. Encoded protein: CSANYYGYTF. The genes are TRBV20-1 and TRBJ1-2; D unclear. Per the germline V gene, CDR1 is DFQATT and CDR2 is SNEGSKA (reference sequence). V was trimmed by 6 bases and J by 3 bases, leaving 5 bases between them. The CDR3 has 10 amino acids.

This clonotype was seen a handful of times. The genes are TRBV20-1 and TRBJ1-1; D is uncertain. Germline loops: CDR1 DFQATT, CDR2 SNEGSKA (reference sequence). The CDR3 sequence is 13 residues long. V was pared by 1 base and J by 1 base, with 7 bases between. In DNA, the CDR3 is TGCAGTGCTAGAGGCCTGACGAACACTGAAGCTTTCTTT. It yields the protein CSARGLTNTEAFF.